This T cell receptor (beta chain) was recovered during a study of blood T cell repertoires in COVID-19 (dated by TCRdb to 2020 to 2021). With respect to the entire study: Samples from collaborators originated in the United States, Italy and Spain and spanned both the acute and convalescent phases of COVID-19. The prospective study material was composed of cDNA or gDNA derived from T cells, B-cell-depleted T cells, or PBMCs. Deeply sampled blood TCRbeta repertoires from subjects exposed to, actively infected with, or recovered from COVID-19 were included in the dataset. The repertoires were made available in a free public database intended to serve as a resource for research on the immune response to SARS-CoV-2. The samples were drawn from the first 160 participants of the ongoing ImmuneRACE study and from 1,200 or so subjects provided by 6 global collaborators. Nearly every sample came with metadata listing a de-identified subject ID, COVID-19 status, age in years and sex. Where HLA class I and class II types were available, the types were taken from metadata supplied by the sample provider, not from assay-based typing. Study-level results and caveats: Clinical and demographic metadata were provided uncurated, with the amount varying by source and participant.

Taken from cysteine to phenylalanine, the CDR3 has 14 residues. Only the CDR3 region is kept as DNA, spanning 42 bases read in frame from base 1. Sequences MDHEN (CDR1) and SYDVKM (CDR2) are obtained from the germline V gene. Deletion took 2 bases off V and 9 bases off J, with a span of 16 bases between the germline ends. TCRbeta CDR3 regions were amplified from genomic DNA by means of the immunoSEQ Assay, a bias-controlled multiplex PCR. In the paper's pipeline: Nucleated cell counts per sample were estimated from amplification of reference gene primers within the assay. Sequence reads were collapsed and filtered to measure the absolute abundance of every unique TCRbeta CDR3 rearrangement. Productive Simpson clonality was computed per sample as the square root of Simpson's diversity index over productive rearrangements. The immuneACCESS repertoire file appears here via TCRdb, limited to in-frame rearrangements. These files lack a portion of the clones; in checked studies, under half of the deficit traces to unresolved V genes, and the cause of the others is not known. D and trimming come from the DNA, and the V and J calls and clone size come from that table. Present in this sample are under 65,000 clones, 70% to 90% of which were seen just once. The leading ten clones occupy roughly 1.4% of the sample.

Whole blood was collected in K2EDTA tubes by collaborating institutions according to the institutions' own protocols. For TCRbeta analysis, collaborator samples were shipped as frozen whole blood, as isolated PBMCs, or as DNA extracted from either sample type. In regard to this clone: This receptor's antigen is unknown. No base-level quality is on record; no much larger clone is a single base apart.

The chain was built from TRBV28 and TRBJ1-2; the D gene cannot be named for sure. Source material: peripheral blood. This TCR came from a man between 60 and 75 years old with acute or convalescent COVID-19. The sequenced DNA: TGTGCCAGCAGTTTAGTTGCCTTTTCGGAGAGCTACACCTTC. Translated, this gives CASSLVAFSESYTF.